Each of the 16 T cell receptor beta chains below was sequenced from the same sample in a study of shared clonotypes between healthy human individuals. TCRdb's copy holds only in-frame clones and misses some; the assay was immunoSEQ multiplex PCR. The profile shows about 690,000 clones, about 92% of them singletons. Sequencing was performed on memory CD8+ T cells from PBMCs. Subset given: CD45RO+ cells pooled with CCR7-negative TemRA cells. The receptor set was obtained from a man younger than 30 in good health. Some clones in this sample may be carry-over from other donors' samples.

The chain employs TRBV28 and TRBJ2-5; TRBD2 matches 9 bases. The CDR3 is 20 amino acids. J was trimmed by 4 bases and V by 2 bases; bases with no gene match: 20. Germline assignment: CDR1 MDHEN and CDR2 SYDVKM. The CDR3, as DNA: TGTGCCAGCAGTTTAATTAATAGCGGGAGTCTTCGCGGGGCGGGAGAGACCCAGTACTTC. It encodes CASSLINSGSLRGAGETQYF.

The rearrangement uses TRBV5-1 and TRBJ2-2, with TRBD1 as a possible D gene (6 bases). V was cut by 3 bases and J by 5 bases, with 14 bases left in between. This CDR3 contains 15 residues. CDR1 and CDR2 from the germline V gene are SGHRS and YFSETQ. In DNA, the CDR3 is TGCGCCAGCAGCTCTACAGGGTTGGGGACCGGGGAGCTGTTTTTT. Residues: CASSSTGLGTGELFF.

This clone has just one count. The chain uses TRBV11-2 and TRBJ2-2; D unclear. Germline V gene sequence: CDR1 SGHAT, CDR2 FQNNGV. The CDR3 has 16 amino acids. V was cut by 5 bases and J by 1 base, with 14 bases left in between. DNA for the CDR3: TGTGCCAGCAGCACCCTCTCCGGAAAGAACACCGGGGAGCTGTTTTTT. Protein sequence: CASSTLSGKNTGELFF.

V usage is TRBV4-1 and J usage is TRBJ2-7; D is uncertain. Per germline, CDR1 MGHRA and CDR2 YSYEKL. The CDR3 runs 13 residues. The germline V and J ends were trimmed by 0 bases and 2 bases, with 5 bases remaining between them. CDR3 loop: CASSQDITYEQYF. CDR3 nucleotides: TGCGCCAGCAGCCAAGACATTACCTACGAGCAGTACTTC.

This chain joins TRBV27 and TRBJ2-7; 7 nucleotides agree with TRBD2. The CDR3 consists of 13 residues. The junction had 10 bases not matched to a gene; V was cut back by 10 bases and J by 4 bases. The germline gives CDR1 MNHEY, CDR2 SMNVEV (reference sequence). As DNA, the CDR3 is TGTGCCACCCTGGGGGGGGAAGGGTACGAGCAGTACTTC. Its protein is CATLGGEGYEQYF.

V and J are TRBV7-3 and TRBJ2-2; possibly TRBD2 for D (6 bases). V was pared by 1 base and J by 4 bases, with 13 bases between. The CDR3 totals 16 residues. CDR1 is SGHTA, CDR2 FQGTGA, per germline. CDR3 amino acids: CASSLNRRGITGELFF. The CDR3 DNA reads TGTGCCAGCAGCTTAAATCGGCGGGGCATCACCGGGGAGCTGTTTTTT.

The V call is TRBV27, the J call TRBJ2-7; 7 nucleotides match TRBD1. The CDR3 consists of 14 residues. The germline V gene encodes CDR1 MNHEY and CDR2 SMNVEV (reference sequence). With V trimmed by 8 bases and J by 2 bases, 9 bases remained unmatched. The CDR3 is CASRWGQGAYEQYF. CDR3 bases: TGTGCCAGCCGTTGGGGCCAGGGGGCCTACGAGCAGTACTTC.

This clone has a single count. This chain joins TRBV29-1 and TRBJ2-1; D is uncertain. V lost 6 bases to trimming and J lost 2 bases, with 11 bases between them. This CDR3 has 13 amino acids. Germline V lookup: CDR1 SQVTM, CDR2 ANQGSEA. CDR3: CSVRTSPYNEQFF. CDR3 bases: TGCAGCGTCCGTACGAGTCCCTACAATGAGCAGTTCTTC.

The chain recombines TRBV7-9 with TRBJ1-5; 7 bases line up with TRBD1. The CDR3 is made up of 13 amino acids. Trimming took 3 bases from V and 6 from J; bases not matched to a gene: 2. Germline-derived CDR1 and CDR2 are SEHNR and FQNEAQ (reference sequence). The CDR3 reads CASSFGTAQPQHF. The DNA for the CDR3 is TGTGCCAGCAGCTTTGGGACAGCTCAGCCCCAGCATTTT.

This chain joins TRBV28 and TRBJ1-5; D is perhaps TRBD1 (6 bases). Trimming left V 6 bases short and J 9 bases short, with 21 bases between. Germline loops: CDR1 MDHEN, CDR2 SYDVKM. This CDR3 is 15 amino acids long. Here the CDR3 reads CASRIQGKLQGPQHF. DNA for the CDR3: TGTGCCAGCAGAATACAGGGAAAACTCCAAGGGCCCCAGCATTTT.

This clone was observed once. The chain combines TRBV19 with TRBJ2-5, with D unclear. The CDR3 runs to 16 residues. V was clipped by 2 bases and J by 5 bases, with 18 bases between them. Germline V gene data show CDR1 as LNHDA and CDR2 as SQIVND (reference sequence). The CDR3 DNA is TGTGCCAGTAGTATAAGGCTCCGGGTTCCCGGGGAGACCCAGTACTTC. Protein: CASSIRLRVPGETQYF.

The chain uses TRBV23-1 and TRBJ1-5, with D possibly TRBD1 on 6 matching bases. TRBV23-1 is an open reading frame whose function is uncertain. The ends were cut back, 6 bases at V and 0 bases at J, with 15 bases in the middle. The CDR3 runs to 16 residues. The CDR3 here is CASSQTGQYSNQPQHF. For the CDR3, the DNA is TGCGCCAGCAGCCAGACAGGACAGTATAGCAATCAGCCCCAGCATTTT.

This chain connects TRBV6-6 to TRBJ1-2, with D possibly TRBD1 on 5 matching bases. The V end lost 6 bases, the J end lost 3 bases, and 14 bases lay between the germline ends. Germline loops: CDR1 MNHNY, CDR2 SVGAGI (reference sequence). The CDR3 loop spans 14 amino acids. The CDR3 sequence is CASSSEGPYYGYTF. The CDR3 bases are TGTGCCAGCAGCTCCGAGGGACCGTACTATGGCTACACCTTC.

In the case of this clone: This CDR3 is also generated by other DNA sequences in the sample. The V and J genes are TRBV7-9 and TRBJ2-1, with a tentative D call TRBD2 (6 bases). The CDR3 has 15 amino acids. Germline assignment: CDR1 SEHNR and CDR2 FQNEAQ (reference sequence). Trimming left V 0 bases short and J 3 bases short, with 9 bases between. The CDR3 nucleotides read TGTGCCAGCAGCTTAGCGGCGGGAATCTACAATGAGCAGTTCTTC. It translates to CASSLAAGIYNEQFF.

The chain employs TRBV7-9 and TRBJ2-3; possibly TRBD2 for D (6 bases). In germline, CDR1 is SEHNR, CDR2 FQNEAQ (reference sequence). The length of the CDR3 is 19 residues. V was trimmed by 4 bases and J by 4 bases, leaving 27 bases between them. This CDR3 is CASSSTRPLYGRGADTQYF. The CDR3 DNA reads as TGTGCCAGCAGCTCCACTAGACCCTTATACGGGAGAGGGGCAGATACGCAGTATTTT.

This clone was detected a few times. The chain employs TRBV27 and TRBJ1-2, with a tentative D call TRBD1 (5 bases). Trimming removed 5 bases at V and 4 bases at J, with 14 bases between. CDR1 MNHEY and CDR2 SMNVEV come from the germline V gene (reference sequence). This CDR3 contains 14 residues. The CDR3 region is CASSPVDTIYGYTF. CDR3 DNA: TGTGCCAGCAGTCCGGTGGACACAATCTATGGCTACACCTTC.